This is a list of T cell receptor beta chains from one sample in a study of blood T cell repertoires in COVID-19. Generated by immunoSEQ multiplex PCR, the TCRdb table keeps only in-frame clones and is missing some. The sample consists of about 370,000 clones, approximately 88% of them appearing once. The material sequenced was peripheral blood. The receptor source for this set is a woman aged 30 to 39 with COVID-19, enrolled during active disease. Both conserved end residues are part of each CDR3. Each record gives: D gene, J gene, clone size, V gene, CDR3 protein, CDR3 DNA. The D gene is left open where the match is weak. Expanded clones get a size class; other rows say once, few or many, or leave the size out.

>NA|TRBJ1-2|NA|TRBV19
CASSSNMGYTF
TGTGCCAGTAGTAGTAACATGGGCTACACCTTC
>TRBD1|TRBJ1-4|NA|TRBV29-1
CSVRTGGGKLFF
TGCAGCGTTAGGACAGGGGGAGGAAAACTGTTTTTT
>NA|TRBJ2-1|NA|TRBV6-2/TRBV6-3
CASSSGIDTFYNEQFF
TGTGCCAGCAGTTCAGGCATCGACACCTTCTACAATGAGCAGTTCTTC
>TRBD2|TRBJ2-1|NA|TRBV5-1
CASSLSLAGDNEQFF
TGCGCCAGCAGCTTGAGTCTAGCGGGGGACAATGAGCAGTTCTTC
>NA|TRBJ1-5|NA|TRBV6-5
CASSWRDDSNQPQHF
TGTGCCAGCAGTTGGAGGGATGATAGCAATCAGCCCCAGCATTTT
>TRBD1|TRBJ2-5|NA|TRBV11-2
CASSPGQKETQYF
TGTGCCAGCAGCCCGGGACAGAAAGAGACCCAGTACTTC
>TRBD1|TRBJ1-1|NA|TRBV7-2
CASSLANRGTEAFF
TGTGCCAGCAGCTTGGCAAACAGGGGTACTGAAGCTTTCTTT
>TRBD1|TRBJ1-2|NA|TRBV7-2
CASSLSGTGDGYTF
TGTGCCAGCAGCTTATCGGGGACAGGGGATGGCTACACCTTC
>TRBD2|TRBJ2-1|NA|TRBV28
CASSLAGAHEQFF
TGTGCCAGCAGCTTAGCGGGAGCACATGAGCAGTTCTTC
>NA|TRBJ2-1|NA|TRBV12-5
CASGLEYRPPYNEQFF
TGTGCTAGTGGTTTGGAGTACAGGCCCCCCTACAATGAGCAGTTCTTC
>TRBD1|TRBJ2-3|NA|TRBV11-3
CASSSTRDRVRTDTQYF
TGTGCCAGCAGCTCTACACGGGACAGGGTCAGGACAGATACGCAGTATTTT
>NA|TRBJ1-5|NA|TRBV19
CASSRGVHQPQHF
TGTGCCAGTAGTCGGGGGGTTCATCAGCCCCAGCATTTT
>NA|TRBJ2-5|NA|TRBV11-2
CASSYNTRGETQYF
TGTGCCAGCAGCTACAATACCCGGGGGGAGACCCAGTACTTC
>NA|TRBJ2-3|NA|TRBV15
CATSRGQIASTDTQYF
TGTGCCACCAGCAGAGGCCAGATAGCGTCAACAGATACGCAGTATTTT
>TRBD1|TRBJ1-5|few|TRBV6-2/TRBV6-3
CASSYRDRRQPQHF
TGTGCCAGCAGTTACCGGGACAGGCGGCAGCCCCAGCATTTT
>NA|TRBJ2-6|NA|TRBV15
CATSRDVSGANVLTF
TGTGCCACCAGCAGAGATGTATCTGGGGCCAACGTCCTGACTTTC
>TRBD2|TRBJ2-1|few|TRBV6-5
CASSYSASGTVLPFF
TGTGCCAGCAGTTACTCGGCTAGCGGGACCGTCCTTCCCTTCTTC
>NA|TRBJ2-7|NA|TRBV9
CASSVGDSRTYEQYF
TGTGCCAGCAGCGTAGGGGACTCGCGAACCTACGAGCAGTACTTC
>TRBD2|TRBJ2-3|NA|TRBV3-1/TRBV3-2
CASSQDSRLAGGDTQYF
TGTGCCAGCAGCCAAGATTCCCGACTAGCGGGAGGAGATACGCAGTATTTT
>NA|TRBJ1-2|NA|TRBV4-2
CASSQDPANYGYTF
TGTGCCAGCAGCCAAGATCCGGCTAACTATGGCTACACCTTC
>TRBD1|TRBJ1-2|NA|TRBV7-2
CASRRDRAEGYTF
TGTGCCAGCAGACGGGACAGGGCGGAGGGCTACACCTTC
>TRBD2|TRBJ2-3|NA|TRBV4-2
CASSHLSGSTDTQYF
TGTGCCAGCAGCCACCTTAGCGGGAGCACAGATACGCAGTATTTT
>TRBD2|TRBJ2-7|NA|TRBV5-4
CASSLVGGGVSYEQYF
TGTGCCAGCAGCTTGGTTGGCGGGGGGGTCTCCTACGAGCAGTACTTC
>NA|TRBJ2-1|NA|TRBV15
CATSRDFGGEQFF
TGTGCCACCAGCAGAGATTTCGGGGGTGAGCAGTTCTTC
>TRBD1|TRBJ1-2|NA|TRBV7-9
CANYDIEGDSKEYGYTF
TGTGCCAACTACGATATTGAAGGGGACAGCAAAGAATACGGCTACACCTTC
>TRBD2|TRBJ2-3|NA|TRBV7-9
CASSLPAGGPDTQYF
TGTGCCAGCAGCTTACCGGCGGGAGGGCCAGATACGCAGTATTTT
>TRBD2|TRBJ2-5|NA|TRBV19
CASSGGLAGETQYF
TGTGCCAGTAGTGGCGGACTAGCCGGCGAGACCCAGTACTTC
>NA|TRBJ1-1|NA|TRBV28
CASSSRRDRSGTEAFF
TGTGCCAGCAGCTCGAGACGAGACAGGTCCGGCACTGAAGCTTTCTTT
>NA|TRBJ2-1|few|TRBV18
CASSPPLNNEQFF
TGTGCCAGCTCACCACCCCTAAACAATGAGCAGTTCTTC
>TRBD1|TRBJ1-1|NA|TRBV5-5
CASSLIIQGAVGTEAFF
TGTGCCAGCAGCCTTATTATACAGGGGGCTGTCGGCACTGAAGCTTTCTTT
>NA|TRBJ1-2|NA|TRBV12-3/TRBV12-4
CASSLTFYGYTF
TGTGCCAGCAGTCTAACCTTCTATGGCTACACCTTC
>NA|TRBJ1-6|NA|TRBV11-3
CASSSITGSPLHF
TGTGCCAGCAGCTCCATCACGGGTTCACCCCTCCACTTT